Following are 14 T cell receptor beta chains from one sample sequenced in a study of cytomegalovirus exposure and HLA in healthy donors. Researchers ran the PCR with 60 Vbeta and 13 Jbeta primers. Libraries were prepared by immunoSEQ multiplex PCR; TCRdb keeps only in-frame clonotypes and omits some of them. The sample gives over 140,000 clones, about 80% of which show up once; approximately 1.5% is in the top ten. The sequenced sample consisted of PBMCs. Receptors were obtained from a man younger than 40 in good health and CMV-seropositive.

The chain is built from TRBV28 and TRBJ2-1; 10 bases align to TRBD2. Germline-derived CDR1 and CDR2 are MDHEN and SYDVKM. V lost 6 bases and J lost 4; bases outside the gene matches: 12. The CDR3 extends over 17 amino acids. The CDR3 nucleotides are TGTGCCAGCAGACCAAAGGGGGGACTAGCGAGTTACAATGAGCAGTTCTTC. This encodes CASRPKGGLASYNEQFF. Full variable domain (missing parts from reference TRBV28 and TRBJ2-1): DVKVTQSSRYLVKRTGEKVFLECVQDMDHENMFWYRQDPGLGLRLIYFSYDVKMKEKGDIPEGYSVSREKKERFSLILESASTNQTSMYLCASRPKGGLASYNEQFFGPGTRLTVL.

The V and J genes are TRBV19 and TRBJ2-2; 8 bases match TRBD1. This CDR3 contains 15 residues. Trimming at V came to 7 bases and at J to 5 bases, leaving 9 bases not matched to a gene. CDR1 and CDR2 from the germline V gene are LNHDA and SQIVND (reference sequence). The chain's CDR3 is CASIPGTGGTGELFF. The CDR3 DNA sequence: TGTGCCAGTATCCCAGGGACAGGAGGGACCGGGGAGCTGTTTTTT. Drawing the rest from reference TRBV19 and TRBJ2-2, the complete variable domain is DGGITQSPKYLFRKEGQNVTLSCEQNLNHDAMYWYRQDPGQGLRLIYYSQIVNDFQKGDIAEGYSVSREKKESFPLTVTSAQKNPTAFYLCASIPGTGGTGELFFGEGSRLTVL.

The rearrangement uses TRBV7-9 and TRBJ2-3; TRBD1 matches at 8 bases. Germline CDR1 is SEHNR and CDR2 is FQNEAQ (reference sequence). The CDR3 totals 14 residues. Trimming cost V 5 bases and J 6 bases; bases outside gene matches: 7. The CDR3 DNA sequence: TGTGCCAGCAGCATAGGACAGGGTGGGGATACGCAGTATTTT. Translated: CASSIGQGGDTQYF.

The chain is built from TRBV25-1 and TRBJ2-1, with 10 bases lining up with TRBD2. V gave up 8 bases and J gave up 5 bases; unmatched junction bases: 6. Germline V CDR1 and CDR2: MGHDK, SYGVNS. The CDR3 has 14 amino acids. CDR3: CASGIAGGDNEQFF. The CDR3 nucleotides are TGTGCCAGCGGAATAGCGGGAGGCGACAATGAGCAGTTCTTC.

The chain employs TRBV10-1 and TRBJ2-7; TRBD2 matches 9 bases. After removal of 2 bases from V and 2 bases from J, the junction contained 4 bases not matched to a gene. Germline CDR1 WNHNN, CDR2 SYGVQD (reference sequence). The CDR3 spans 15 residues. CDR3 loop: CASSEGLAPTYEQYF. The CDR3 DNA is TGCGCCAGCAGTGAGGGACTAGCGCCGACCTACGAGCAGTACTTC.

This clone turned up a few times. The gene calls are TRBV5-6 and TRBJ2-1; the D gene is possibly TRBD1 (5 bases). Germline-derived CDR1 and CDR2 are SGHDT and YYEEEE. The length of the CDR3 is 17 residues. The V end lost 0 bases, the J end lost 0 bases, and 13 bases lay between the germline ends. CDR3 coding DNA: TGTGCCAGCAGCTTGGGGGGCATGGCTCGCTCCTACAATGAGCAGTTCTTC. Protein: CASSLGGMARSYNEQFF. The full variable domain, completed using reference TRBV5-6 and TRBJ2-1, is DAGVTQSPTHLIKTRGQQVTLRCSPKSGHDTVSWYQQALGQGPQFIFQYYEEEERQRGNFPDRFSGHQFPNYSSELNVNALLLGDSALYLCASSLGGMARSYNEQFFGPGTRLTVL.

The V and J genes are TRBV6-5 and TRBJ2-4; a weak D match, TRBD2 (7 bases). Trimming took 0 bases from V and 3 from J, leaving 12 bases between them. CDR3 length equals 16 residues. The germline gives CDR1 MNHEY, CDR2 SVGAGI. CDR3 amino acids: CASSYSAGAFKNIQYF. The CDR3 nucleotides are TGTGCCAGCAGTTACTCGGCGGGGGCCTTCAAAAACATTCAGTACTTC.

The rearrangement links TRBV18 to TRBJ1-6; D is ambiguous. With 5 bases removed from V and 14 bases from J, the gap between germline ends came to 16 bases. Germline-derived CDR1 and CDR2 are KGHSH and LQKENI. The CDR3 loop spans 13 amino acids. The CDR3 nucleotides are TGTGCCAGCTCAGATACGGGTACATTTGCCCTCCACTTT. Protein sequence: CASSDTGTFALHF.

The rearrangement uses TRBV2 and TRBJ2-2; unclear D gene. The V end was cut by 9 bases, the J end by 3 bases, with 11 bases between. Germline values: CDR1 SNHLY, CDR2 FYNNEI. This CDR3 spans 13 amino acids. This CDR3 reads CARSVPYTGELFF. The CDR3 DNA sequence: TGTGCCAGGTCGGTGCCATACACCGGGGAGCTGTTTTTT.

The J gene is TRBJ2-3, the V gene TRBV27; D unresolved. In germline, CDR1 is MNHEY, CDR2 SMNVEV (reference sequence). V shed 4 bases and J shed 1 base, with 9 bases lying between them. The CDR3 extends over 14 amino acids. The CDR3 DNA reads TGTGCCAGCAGTTCCCTTCTCGGCACAGATACGCAGTATTTT. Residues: CASSSLLGTDTQYF.

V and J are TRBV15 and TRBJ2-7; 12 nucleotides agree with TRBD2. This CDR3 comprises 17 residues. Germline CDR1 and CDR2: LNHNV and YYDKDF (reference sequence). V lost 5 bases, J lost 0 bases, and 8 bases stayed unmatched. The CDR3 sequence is CATSLTSGSHYSYEQYF. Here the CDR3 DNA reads TGTGCCACCAGCTTGACTAGCGGGAGTCATTACTCCTACGAGCAGTACTTC. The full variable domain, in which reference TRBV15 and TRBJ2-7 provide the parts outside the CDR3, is DAMVIQNPRYQVTQFGKPVTLSCSQTLNHNVMYWYQQKSSQAPKLLFHYYDKDFNNEADTPDNFQSRRPNTSFCFLDIRSPGLGDTAMYLCATSLTSGSHYSYEQYFGPGTRLTVT.

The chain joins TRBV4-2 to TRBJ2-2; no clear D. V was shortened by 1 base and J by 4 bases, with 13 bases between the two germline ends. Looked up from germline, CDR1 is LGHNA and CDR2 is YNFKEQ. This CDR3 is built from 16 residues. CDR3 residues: CASSQASGWITGELFF. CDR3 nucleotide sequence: TGTGCCAGCAGCCAAGCTTCGGGTTGGATCACCGGGGAGCTGTTTTTT.

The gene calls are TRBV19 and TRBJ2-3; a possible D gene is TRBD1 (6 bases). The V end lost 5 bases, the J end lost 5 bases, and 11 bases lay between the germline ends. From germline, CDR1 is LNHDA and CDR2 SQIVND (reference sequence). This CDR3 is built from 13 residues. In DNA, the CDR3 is TGTGCCAGTAGTTCATCAGGGGTAGATACGCAGTATTTT. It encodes CASSSSGVDTQYF.

The DNA of the CDR3 is TGTGCCAGCAAACGAGGTGAGGGGGCCACCAATGAAAAACTGTTTTTT. Translation gives CASKRGEGATNEKLFF. The chain links TRBV4-2 to TRBJ1-4, with 7 bases that match TRBD1. CDR3 length: 16 amino acids. Looked up from germline, CDR1 is LGHNA and CDR2 is YNFKEQ. The J segment lost 5 bases and the V segment lost 7 bases, leaving 13 bases of the junction unmatched.